This T cell receptor (beta chain) comes out of a study of shared clonotypes between healthy human individuals. The J segment lost 1 base and the V segment lost 1 base, leaving 1 base of the junction unmatched. CDR3 length: 15 residues. Germline V lookup: CDR1 SGHAT, CDR2 FQNNGV. For this clone: Its antigen is unidentified.

Study outcomes and limitations: Around 5% was the fraction of naive CD4 clonotypes found shared across a few donors. Apart from blood, nothing was sampled; tissue repertoires likely differ.

In the original analysis: ImmunoSEQ junction-only sequences lacked quality scores, so their filtering differed. Measured with immunoSEQ multiplex PCR; TCRdb has only the in-frame clones, and not every one. V, J and clone size are taken as reported in that table, and D and trimming were inferred from the DNA itself. The sample yields roughly 2 million clones, more than 90% seen once. Donors included only healthy HIV-negative adults lacking recent acute infections or vaccinations. This TCR derives from a man aged 18 to 30 in good health. The sample was naive CD4+ T cells sorted from blood. Subset: CD45RA+ positively selected. This chain links TRBV11-2 with TRBJ1-1; 9 nucleotides line up with TRBD1. DNA of the CDR3: TGTGCCAGCAGCTTAGGGGACAGGGCGAACACTGAAGCTTTCTTT. Translation gives CASSLGDRANTEAFF.